The sequence of this T cell receptor (beta chain) was determined in a study of T-cell reconstitution after alpha-beta-depleted transplantation in children. For TCRbeta, the library was prepared with unique molecular identifiers. In TCRdb, the PCR reads were re-called with MiXCR into one record per CDR3 protein. The sample gives approximately 210,000 distinct CDR3 sequences, 13% to 15% of which show up once; approximately 13% is in the top ten. The length of the CDR3 is 11 residues. Germline values: CDR1 LGHNA, CDR2 YNFKEQ. Worth noting for this clonotype: Mismatch with germline at one junction end may stem from a read error.

This specimen was PBMCs from the stem cell graft donor, taken from the stem cell graft. The sequence derives from a human donor who donated a stem cell graft to a child with acute lymphoblastic leukemia. V usage is TRBV4-2 and J usage is TRBJ1-2, with a weak D call TRBD1 (5 bases). CDR3: CASTGGYDYTF. In DNA, the CDR3 is TGTGCCAGCACCGGGGGGTATGACTACACCTTC.